Below, one T cell receptor (beta chain) is given with its context. There is no known antigen for this receptor. No base-level quality is on record; no much larger clone is a single base apart. This specimen comes from a study of cytomegalovirus exposure and HLA in healthy donors (dated by TCRdb to between 2016 and 2019). Background for the entire study: An earlier analysis of several hundred of the donors reported around 280 Gb of sequence data and 117 million unique TCR beta sequences obtained from around 190 million T cells. Around 320 gigabases of sequencing data and tens of millions of unique TCR sequences were included in an early release covering around 650 HLA-typed donors. Of the roughly 430 genotyped donors, about 80% fell in the genetic ancestry cluster associated with self-reported Caucasian donors. The study aimed to test whether cataloging public T cell receptors could reveal signatures of past pathogen exposure. The study used immunosequencing to profile the T cell repertoires of about 670 subjects and linked those repertoires to cytomegalovirus serostatus. Besides the first cohort of around 700 subjects, a separate validation cohort made up of roughly 120 different subjects was used. To predict cytomegalovirus infection status, the study combined high-throughput TCR immunosequencing, statistical association of individual TCRs with disease status, and machine learning. A later analysis re-examined previously published TCR beta repertoires from just over 650 donors and added high-resolution HLA genotyping to investigate patterns of TCR occurrence. Rather than using new phenotypic data, the later analysis identified candidate immune exposures from TCR beta sequences and from how often those sequences occurred across donors. In an earlier analysis of 500 to 650 of the donors, high-throughput TCR beta sequencing was used to judge whether each TCR beta V gene segment behaved as functional or pseudogenic. Donor age, sex, ethnicity and CMV serostatus were compiled alongside the repertoire data. A later genetic analysis used genome-wide SNP genotypes for about 55% of the 666 donors, treating that subset as a discovery cohort. All discovery cohort repertoires had been generated using a single sequencing platform. HLA typing covered class I and class II loci at four-digit resolution. Typing coverage differed by locus: A, B, C, DRB1 and DQB1 were typed in about 620-640 donors, DQA1 in about 500, DPA1 in some 610, and DPB1 in around 490. Roughly five DR-DQ haplotypes were handled as single units for association and clustering because linkage in the cohort was strong. Among almost 400 genotyped donors of the cohort, an average of about 240,000 unique TCR beta nucleotide sequences were sequenced per donor, roughly 18% of them non-productive. Summary of the overall study and its limitations: Several of the top co-occurrence clusters appeared to be linked to parvovirus B19, influenza, CMV and Epstein-Barr virus, according to a later analysis. The authors suggested that the approach could potentially be generalized to other disease states and immunological phenotypes. Broadly in line with IMGT annotations, most TCR beta V segments showed up in productive rearrangements about 90% or about 30% of the time in an earlier analysis of around 600 of the donors. Linkage disequilibrium might explain the correlated functional status among segregating V segments, but an unknown experimental factor could not be ruled out. Most TCR sequences were observed very rarely across donors, whereas some public TCRs were present in many individuals. In a later analysis, most CMV-associated TCR beta chains were found to appear HLA-restricted, with HLA associations seemingly driven largely by CMV exposure. The presence/absence analyses assumed that sequencing depth was roughly uniform across donors, and that assumption may not be true. Only TCR beta chains were sequenced in this cohort, and the absence of alpha or paired-chain data limited detectable features. Strong co-occurrence of HLA alleles, especially DR and DQ, made assigning TCR associations to individual alleles difficult. For the cohort, immune exposure information was limited to CMV serostatus. At a false discovery rate of 0.05, a later analysis linked 16,951 TCR beta sequences to specific HLA alleles. Cytomegalovirus status was reported to be diagnosed by the classifier with high specificity and sensitivity in both the original and validation cohorts. In the study, some 160 TCR beta chains were listed as associated with cytomegalovirus. A few of the identified cytomegalovirus-associated TCR beta chains were confirmed in vitro to be specific for cytomegalovirus antigens. A cluster of highly shared sequence variants was judged likely to represent a technical artifact of the sequencing pipeline. A further reported finding was that TCR beta sequences accurately predicted the HLA-A and HLA-B alleles for most subjects in the first cohort. Some IMGT-functional V segments, including TRBV6-2 and TRBV6-3, could not be told apart with the 87-base-pair reads, so those segments were excluded. Compared with equally common non-associated chains, HLA-associated TCR beta chains in a later analysis were more clonally expanded and had lower generation probabilities. According to a later genetic analysis, donors in an Asian-associated ancestry cluster had fewer N-insertions in productive TCRs than the approximately 690-donor mean. Because some donors lacked HLA typing at each locus, the association tests relied only on the typed subset. In a later analysis, TCR association rates were found to vary across HLA loci, with the most associated TCRs seen for DRB1 alleles and the fewest for HLA-C alleles. A later genetic analysis associated a missense DCLRE1C variant with V-gene and J-gene trimming of TCR beta chains, and an independent cohort replicated the association. Because counts were too low, 15 to 20 rarely observed V segments, including chromosome 9 orphons, were excluded from the earlier analysis of 587 of the donors.

Trimmed from V: 1 base; trimmed from J: 4 bases; junction bases lacking a gene match: 1. The CDR3 sequence holds 14 residues, the cysteine and phenylalanine included. The retained sequence is limited to the CDR3, 42 bases, with the frame set at the first base. In the germline V gene, CDR1 corresponds to SGHTA and CDR2 to FQGNSA. In total, 666 healthy bone marrow donors made up the cohort. At the time of sampling, all cohort members were nominally healthy, though unrecorded immune exposures were likely present. The donor was CMV seropositive and belonged to the group of 250 to 300 seropositive cohort members. A peripheral blood sample was collected from each donor, and TCR beta sequencing was performed on peripheral blood mononuclear cells. Genomic DNA extraction from the blood cell samples was performed with the Qiagen DNeasy Blood Extraction Kit. The library was obtained by the immunoSEQ multiplex PCR assay. The multiplex PCR relied on a mix of 60 forward primers for TCR Vbeta segments and 13 reverse primers for TCR Jbeta segments. A multiplex PCR assay on genomic DNA amplified the CDR3 region of rearranged TCR beta genes. On the Illumina HiSeq System, the amplified TCR beta libraries were sequenced as 87-base-pair reads. Per the source publication's procedure: A later analysis tallied 75 million to 85 million unique TCR beta chains across the 550 to 850 repertoires, and approximately 12 million of those chains were shared by two or more donors. To remove PCR and sequencing errors, raw reads were error-corrected and collapsed into unique sequences using a nearest-neighbor algorithm that merged closely related sequences. To assign V, D and J gene segments, CDR3 sequences were aligned to IMGT reference sequences. For a sequence to be retained, at least a six-nucleotide match to both a V gene segment and a J gene segment was required. A rearrangement was called productive if the CDR3 had no stop codons and remained in frame with V and J, and every other rearrangement was called non-productive. CDR3 was defined according to IMGT convention as the region running from the second conserved V-encoded cysteine to the conserved J-encoded phenylalanine. Sequences without an unambiguous match to a single V gene segment were excluded from the earlier analysis of 587 of the donors. In an earlier analysis of 450 to 700 of the donors, V segments were called functional above 56.7% productive rearrangements and were called segregating when the between-donor standard deviation exceeded 5%. A statistical classification framework was developed to diagnose cytomegalovirus status using the catalog of TCR beta chain sequences. V and J gene assignment, in a later analysis, came from comparing TCR nucleotide sequences with IMGT/GENE-DB human TR gene sequences. Using the TCRdist pipeline, a later analysis assigned CDR3 sequences along with most-parsimonious VDJ recombination scenarios. In a later analysis, each TCR beta chain was defined by its CDR3 amino acid sequence together with its V-gene family, and reads without a unique V-gene family were excluded. A later analysis removed over 500 highly shared, low-generation-probability nucleotide sequences to deal with suspected cross-contamination and a sequencing artifact. For each public chain, a later analysis derived a clonal expansion index from normalized ranks of inferred template counts within each repertoire. A later analysis computed generation probabilities with a VDJ recombination model fitted to out-of-frame rearrangements, and checked the results against IGoR. Hypergeometric tests were used in a later analysis to score TCR-TCR, TCR-HLA and TCR-CMV co-occurrence, with a repertoire-size bias correction applied to the TCR pairs. A later analysis estimated false discovery rates by permuting HLA or CMV assignments 20 times. In a later analysis, co-occurring TCRs were grouped with DBSCAN, and TCRdist sequence similarity was added when clustering was performed within HLA-allele-positive subsets. Repertoires with fewer than 30,000 or more than 120,000 public chains, plus five repertoires with anomalous nucleotide sharing, were excluded from co-occurrence clustering. The clones in this table, taken by TCRdb from immuneACCESS, are in-frame only. Not every clone is retained; where verified, under half of the shortfall comes from an unresolved V gene, and the cause of the rest is unknown. For V, J and clone size, that table is used; D and trimming come from the DNA. This sample has 85,000 to 90,000 clones in its table, and about 76% of those were observed once. The biggest ten clones account for about 9.4% of the sample.

Material: PBMCs. The V and J segments used are TRBV7-2 and TRBJ1-2; 9 nucleotides in the junction match TRBD1. The TCR sequence derives from a man aged 25-45 years in good health and CMV-seropositive. The bases are TGTGCCAGCAGCTTAGGGACAGGGGCCTATGGCTACACCTTC. Its protein is CASSLGTGAYGYTF.